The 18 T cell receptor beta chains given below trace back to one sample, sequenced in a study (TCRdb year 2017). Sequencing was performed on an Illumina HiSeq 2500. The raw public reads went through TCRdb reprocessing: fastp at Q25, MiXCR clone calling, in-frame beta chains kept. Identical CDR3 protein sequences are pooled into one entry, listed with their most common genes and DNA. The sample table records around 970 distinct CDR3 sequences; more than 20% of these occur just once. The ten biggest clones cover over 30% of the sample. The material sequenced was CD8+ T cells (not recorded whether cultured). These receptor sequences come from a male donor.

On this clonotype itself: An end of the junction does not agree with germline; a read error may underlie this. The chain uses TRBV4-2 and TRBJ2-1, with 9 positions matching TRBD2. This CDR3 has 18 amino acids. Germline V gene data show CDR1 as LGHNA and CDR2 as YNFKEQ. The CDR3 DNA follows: TGTGCCAGCAGCCAAGACGCCACTAGCGGGCCTTCCTACAATGGGCAGTTCTTC. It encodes CASSQDATSGPSYNGQFF.

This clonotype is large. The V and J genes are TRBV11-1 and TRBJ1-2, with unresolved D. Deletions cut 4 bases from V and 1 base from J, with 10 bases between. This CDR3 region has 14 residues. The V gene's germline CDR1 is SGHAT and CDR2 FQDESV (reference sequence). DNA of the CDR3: TGTGCCAGCAGCTCGATGGACGGTAACTATGGCTACACCTTC. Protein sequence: CASSSMDGNYGYTF.

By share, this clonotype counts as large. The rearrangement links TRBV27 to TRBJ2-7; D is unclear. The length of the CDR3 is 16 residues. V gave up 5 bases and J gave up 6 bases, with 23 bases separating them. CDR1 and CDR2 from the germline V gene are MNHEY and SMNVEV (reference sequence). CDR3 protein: CASSLGSGSHPAEQYF. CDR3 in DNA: TGTGCCAGCAGTCTGGGTTCCGGAAGCCATCCCGCCGAGCAGTACTTC.

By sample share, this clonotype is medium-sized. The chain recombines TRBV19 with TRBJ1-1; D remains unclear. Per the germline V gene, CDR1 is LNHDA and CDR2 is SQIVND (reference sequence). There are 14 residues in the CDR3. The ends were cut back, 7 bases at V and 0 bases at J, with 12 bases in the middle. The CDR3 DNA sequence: TGTGCCAGTATTAAAGGGTTAATGAACACTGAAGCTTTCTTT. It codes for CASIKGLMNTEAFF. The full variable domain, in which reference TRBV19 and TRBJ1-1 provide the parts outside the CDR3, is DGGITQSPKYLFRKEGQNVTLSCEQNLNHDAMYWYRQDPGQGLRLIYYSQIVNDFQKGDIAEGYSVSREKKESFPLTVTSAQKNPTAFYLCASIKGLMNTEAFFGQGTRLTVV.

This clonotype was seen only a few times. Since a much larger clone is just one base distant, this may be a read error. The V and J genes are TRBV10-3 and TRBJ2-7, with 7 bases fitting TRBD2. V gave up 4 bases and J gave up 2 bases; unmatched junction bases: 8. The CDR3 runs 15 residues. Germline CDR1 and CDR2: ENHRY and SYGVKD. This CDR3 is CAISGRGGPTYEQYF. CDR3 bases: TGTGCCATCAGTGGCCGCGGGGGACCAACCTACGAGCAGTACTTC.

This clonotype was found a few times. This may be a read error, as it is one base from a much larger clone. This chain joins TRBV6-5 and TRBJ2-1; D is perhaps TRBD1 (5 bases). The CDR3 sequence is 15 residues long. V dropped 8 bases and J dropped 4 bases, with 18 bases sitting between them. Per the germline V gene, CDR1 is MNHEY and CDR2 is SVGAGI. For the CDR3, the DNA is TGTGCCAGCGGTGCCAGACAGAGATCATACAATGAGCAGTTCTTC. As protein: CASGARQRSYNEQFF.

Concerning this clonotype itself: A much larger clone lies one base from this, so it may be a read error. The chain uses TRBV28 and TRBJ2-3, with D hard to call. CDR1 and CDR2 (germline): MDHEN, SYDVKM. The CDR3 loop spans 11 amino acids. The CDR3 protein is CAGSFTDTQYF. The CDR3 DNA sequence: TGTGCCGGCAGTTTTACAGATACGCAGTATTTT.

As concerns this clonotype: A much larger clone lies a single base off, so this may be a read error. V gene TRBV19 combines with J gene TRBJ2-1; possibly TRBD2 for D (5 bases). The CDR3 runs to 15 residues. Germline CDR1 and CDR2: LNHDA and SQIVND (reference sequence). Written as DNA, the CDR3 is TGTGCCAGGAGTACGGACCCTCGGGGCTACAATGAGCAGTTCTTC. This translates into CARSTDPRGYNEQFF.

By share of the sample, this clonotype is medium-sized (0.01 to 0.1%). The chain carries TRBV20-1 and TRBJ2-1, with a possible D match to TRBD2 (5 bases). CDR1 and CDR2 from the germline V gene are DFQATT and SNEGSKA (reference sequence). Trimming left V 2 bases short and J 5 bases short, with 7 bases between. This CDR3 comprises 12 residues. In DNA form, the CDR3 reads TGCAGTGCTAGACTAGCCGACAATGAGCAGTTCTTC. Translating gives CSARLADNEQFF.

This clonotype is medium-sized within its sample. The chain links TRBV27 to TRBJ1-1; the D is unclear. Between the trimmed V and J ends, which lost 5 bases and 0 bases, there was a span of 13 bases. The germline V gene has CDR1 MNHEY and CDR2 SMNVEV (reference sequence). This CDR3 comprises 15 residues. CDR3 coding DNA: TGTGCCAGCAGTCCCACGTCAACACTGAACACTGAAGCTTTCTTT. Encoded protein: CASSPTSTLNTEAFF.

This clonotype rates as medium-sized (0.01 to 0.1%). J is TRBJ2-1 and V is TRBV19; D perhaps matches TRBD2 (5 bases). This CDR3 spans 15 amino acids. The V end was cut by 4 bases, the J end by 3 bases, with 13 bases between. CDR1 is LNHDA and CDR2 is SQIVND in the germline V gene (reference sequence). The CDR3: CASSTDPRGYNEQFF. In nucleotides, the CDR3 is TGTGCCAGTAGTACGGACCCTCGGGGCTACAATGAGCAGTTCTTC.

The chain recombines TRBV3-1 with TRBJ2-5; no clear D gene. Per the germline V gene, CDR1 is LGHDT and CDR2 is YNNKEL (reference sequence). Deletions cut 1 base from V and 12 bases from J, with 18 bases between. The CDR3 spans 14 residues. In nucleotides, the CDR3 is TGTGCCAGCAGCCAAGTAATGGATCAAGAGGCCGAGTACTTC. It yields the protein CASSQVMDQEAEYF.

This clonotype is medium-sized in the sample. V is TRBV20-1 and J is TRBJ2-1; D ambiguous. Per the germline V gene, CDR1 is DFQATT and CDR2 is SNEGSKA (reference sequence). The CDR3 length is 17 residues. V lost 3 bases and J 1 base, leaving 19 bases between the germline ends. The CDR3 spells CSASSSELHKSYNEQFF. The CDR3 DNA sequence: TGCAGTGCTAGCTCCTCGGAACTCCACAAATCCTACAATGAGCAGTTCTTC.

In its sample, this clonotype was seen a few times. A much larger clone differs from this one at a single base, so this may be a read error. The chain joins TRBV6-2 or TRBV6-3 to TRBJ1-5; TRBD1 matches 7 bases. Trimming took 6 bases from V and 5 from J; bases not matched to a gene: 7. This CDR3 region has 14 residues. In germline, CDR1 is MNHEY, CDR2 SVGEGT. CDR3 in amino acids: CASSAGQDYQPQHF. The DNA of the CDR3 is TGTGCCAGCAGCGCAGGACAGGATTATCAGCCCCAGCATTTT.

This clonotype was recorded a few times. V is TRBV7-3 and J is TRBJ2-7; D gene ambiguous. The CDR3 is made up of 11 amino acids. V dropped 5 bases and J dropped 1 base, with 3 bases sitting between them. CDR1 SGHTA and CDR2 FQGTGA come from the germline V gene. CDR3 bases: TGTGCCAGCAGCGCTTCCTACGAGCAGTACTTC. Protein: CASSASYEQYF.

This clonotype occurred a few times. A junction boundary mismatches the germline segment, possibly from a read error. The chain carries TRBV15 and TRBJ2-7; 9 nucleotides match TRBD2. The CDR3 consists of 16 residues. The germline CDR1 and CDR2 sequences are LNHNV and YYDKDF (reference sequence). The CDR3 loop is CATSSQRGLASYEQCF. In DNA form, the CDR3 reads TGTGCCACCAGCAGCCAAAGGGGACTAGCTTCGTACGAGCAGTGCTTC.

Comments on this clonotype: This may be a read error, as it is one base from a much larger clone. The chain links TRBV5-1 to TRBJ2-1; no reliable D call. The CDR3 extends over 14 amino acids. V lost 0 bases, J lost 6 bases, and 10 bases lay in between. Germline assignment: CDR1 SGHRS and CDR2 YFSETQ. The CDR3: CASSLVHKSNEQFF. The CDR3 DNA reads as TGCGCCAGCAGCTTGGTGCACAAAAGCAATGAGCAGTTCTTC.

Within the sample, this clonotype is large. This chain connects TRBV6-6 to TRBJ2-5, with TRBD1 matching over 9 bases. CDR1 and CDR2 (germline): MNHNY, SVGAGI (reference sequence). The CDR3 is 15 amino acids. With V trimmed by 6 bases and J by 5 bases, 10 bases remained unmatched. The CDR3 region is CASRSGTGSPETQYF. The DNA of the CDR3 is TGTGCCAGCAGGTCCGGGACAGGGTCTCCGGAGACCCAGTACTTC.